The TCR beta chain described here comes from a study of T cell changes during pregnancy in multiple sclerosis. TCRdb's copy holds only in-frame clones and misses some; the assay was immunoSEQ multiplex PCR. The data show about 39,000 clones, 93% seen once. From germline, CDR1 is GTSNPN and CDR2 SVGIG (reference sequence). V was cut by 5 bases and J by 0 bases, with 8 bases left in between. This CDR3 has 13 amino acids. The sequence came from a female donor with multiple sclerosis, enrolled in a pregnancy study. The chain is built from TRBV30 and TRBJ1-3, with D possibly TRBD1 on 5 matching bases. Specimen: CD4+ T cells from peripheral blood mononuclear cells, collected in the first trimester of pregnancy. The CDR3 DNA sequence: TGTGCCTGGCCGGACATCTCTGGAAACACCATATATTTT. Translation gives CAWPDISGNTIYF.